A selection of T cell receptor beta chains follows, all from one sample in a study of human T cells and chemical hapten exposure. TCRdb processed the RACE reads anew with MiXCR; each CDR3 protein has one entry. This sample has 300,000 to 450,000 distinct CDR3 sequences, with about 4.8% found just once. The starting material was whole blood, obtained in connection with sensitization to the hapten diphenylcyclopropenone (DPC). The receptors come from a woman aged 45-60 years with alopecia areata. Some clones in this sample may be carry-over from other donors' samples. Each CDR3 is given with its conserved first and last residue.

TRBV6-2/TRBV6-3	TRBJ2-2	CASSPTGANTGELFF
TRBV12-3/TRBV12-4	TRBJ1-1	CASSLGAEPLNTEAFF
TRBV7-2	TRBJ2-1	CASSSPPYNEQFF
TRBV10-3	TRBJ2-3	CAISELGAISTDTQYF
TRBV7-2	TRBJ2-1	CASSLRWLEGHNEQFF
TRBV12-3/TRBV12-4	TRBJ2-1	CASSFTKPILNNEQFF
TRBV12-3/TRBV12-4	TRBJ1-1	CASSLQGTDEAFF
TRBV29-1	TRBJ1-1	CSVHLRDSGTEAFF
TRBV9	TRBJ2-2	CASSGTGAAGELFF
TRBV20-1	TRBJ2-1	CSASGLHNEQFF
TRBV6-2/TRBV6-3	TRBJ2-1	CASSYLGQIHNEQFF
TRBV4-1	TRBJ1-6	CASSETGFGSPLHF
TRBV12-3/TRBV12-4	TRBJ1-2	CASSPTKDRIYGYTF
TRBV14	TRBJ2-3	CASSQDNRGTQYF
TRBV7-9	TRBJ2-1	CASSSSHYNEQFF
TRBV6-5	TRBJ1-5	CASSYSQGTNQPQHF
TRBV7-2	TRBJ2-3	CASSLESGRTGDTQYF
TRBV30	TRBJ2-4	CAWGSGGGNIQYF
TRBV7-2	TRBJ1-3	CASSLGGQALGNTIYF
TRBV6-5	TRBJ2-7	CASSFNPGQGSYEQYF
TRBV6-1	TRBJ1-1	CASSEMGGLRAFF
TRBV6-6	TRBJ2-1	CASSYSAGGRNEQFF
TRBV12-3/TRBV12-4	TRBJ2-3	CASREIDTQYF
TRBV2	TRBJ1-6	CASRGDGDSPLHF
TRBV25-1	TRBJ2-6	CASSAEVGTSGSGPGANVLTF
TRBV20-1	TRBJ2-7	CSARAPSGGTYEQYF
TRBV29-1	TRBJ2-6	CSVEGNSGANVLTF
TRBV7-8	TRBJ2-2	CASSLLPAGVTGELFF
TRBV29-1	TRBJ2-2	CSVVPPGPGELFF
TRBV30	TRBJ1-1	CAWSVQVTEAFF
TRBV5-6	TRBJ2-7	CASSAGTGYEQYF
TRBV6-5	TRBJ1-5	CASTADSNQPQHF
TRBV30	TRBJ2-1	CAWSRAESSYNEQFF
TRBV7-2	TRBJ2-1	CASRDTPFSRRNEQFF
TRBV14	TRBJ2-1	CASSQVNRANEQFF
TRBV24-1	TRBJ1-1	CATSDLRTSTEAFF
TRBV29-1	TRBJ2-3	CSVDGLADTQYF
TRBV12-3/TRBV12-4	TRBJ2-5	CASTIDEETQYF
TRBV11-2	TRBJ2-7	CASSPPGGRLFEQYF
TRBV5-1	TRBJ2-1	CASSPSKDNEQFF
TRBV10-3	TRBJ1-1	CAISTGASPTEAFF
TRBV12-3/TRBV12-4	TRBJ1-2	CASSFVPLPDYGYTF
TRBV4-1	TRBJ1-2	CASSQTDYLRTGRKRDYGYTF
TRBV29-1	TRBJ1-1	CSAVSWANAEAFF
TRBV28	TRBJ2-6	CASSLPGPNVLTF
TRBV6-2/TRBV6-3	TRBJ2-1	CASRLDGSGEQFF
TRBV28	TRBJ2-3	CASTESGTQTQYF
TRBV7-9	TRBJ1-1	CASSLIDRGNTEAFF